The sample holds a few counts of the clone carrying this TCR beta chain. The antigen is unknown. These data originate in a study of cytomegalovirus exposure and HLA in healthy donors. V dropped 6 bases and J dropped 8; count of bases not matched to a gene: 7. Germline values: CDR1 LNHDA, CDR2 SQIVND (reference sequence). The CDR3 is made up of 14 amino acids. While unrecorded immune exposures were likely, the donors were nominally healthy when sampled. General study points: The study assumed roughly uniform donor sequencing depth for presence/absence analyses. Rarity held for most TCR sequences, but there were some public TCRs that occurred in many donors.

The PCR contained 60 Vbeta and 13 Jbeta primers. Sequenced by immunoSEQ multiplex PCR; TCRdb stores in-frame clones only, minus some. The table records approximately 80,000 clones, about 81% of them present only once. The chain uses TRBV19 and TRBJ1-4; 9 bases match TRBD1. Sequencing was carried out using PBMCs. This receptor was identified in a man aged 55 to 70 in good health and CMV-seronegative. DNA for the CDR3: TGTGCCAGTAGACCGACAGGGGGTAACGAAAAACTGTTTTTT. It encodes CASRPTGGNEKLFF.